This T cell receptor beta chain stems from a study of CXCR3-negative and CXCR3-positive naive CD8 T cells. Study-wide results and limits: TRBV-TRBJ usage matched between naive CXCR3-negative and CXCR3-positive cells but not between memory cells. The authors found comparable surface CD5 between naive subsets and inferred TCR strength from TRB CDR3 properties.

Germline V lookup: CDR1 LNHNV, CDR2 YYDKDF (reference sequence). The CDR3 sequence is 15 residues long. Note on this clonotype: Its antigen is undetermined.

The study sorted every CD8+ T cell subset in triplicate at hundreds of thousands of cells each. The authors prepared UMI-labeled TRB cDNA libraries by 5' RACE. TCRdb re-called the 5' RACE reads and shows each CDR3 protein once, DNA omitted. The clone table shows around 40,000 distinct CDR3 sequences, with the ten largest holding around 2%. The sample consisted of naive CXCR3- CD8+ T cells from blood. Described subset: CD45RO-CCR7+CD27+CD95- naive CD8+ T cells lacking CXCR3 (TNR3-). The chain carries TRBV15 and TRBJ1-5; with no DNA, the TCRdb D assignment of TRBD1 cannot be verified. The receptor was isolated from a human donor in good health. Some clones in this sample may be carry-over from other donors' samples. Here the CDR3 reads CATSNRGQLNQPQHF.